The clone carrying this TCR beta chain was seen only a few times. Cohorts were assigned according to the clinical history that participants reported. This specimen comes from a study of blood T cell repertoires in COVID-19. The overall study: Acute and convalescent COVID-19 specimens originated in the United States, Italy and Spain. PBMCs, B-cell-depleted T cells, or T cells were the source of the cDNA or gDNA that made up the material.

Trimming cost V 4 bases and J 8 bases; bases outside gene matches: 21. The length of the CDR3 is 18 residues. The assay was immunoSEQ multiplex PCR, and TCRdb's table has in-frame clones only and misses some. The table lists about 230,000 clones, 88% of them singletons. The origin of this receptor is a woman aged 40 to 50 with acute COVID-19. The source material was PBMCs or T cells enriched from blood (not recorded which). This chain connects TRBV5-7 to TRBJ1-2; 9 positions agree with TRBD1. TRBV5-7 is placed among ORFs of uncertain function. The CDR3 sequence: CASSDFPLGHRQGEGYTF. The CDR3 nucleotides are TGTGCCAGCAGCGATTTTCCCCTAGGTCACCGACAGGGGGAAGGCTACACCTTC.